This TCR beta chain comes out of a study of technical replicates of blood from a few donors. The trim removed 1 base at V and 8 bases at J, leaving 7 bases unmatched. CDR3 length: 15 amino acids. The germline CDR1 and CDR2 sequences are ENHRY and SYGVKD. Data came from immunoSEQ multiplex PCR; TCRdb stores just in-frame clones and leaves some out. The sample gives 55,000 to 60,000 clones, 85% to 95% of which show up once; roughly 4.2% is in the top ten. Material: PBMCs. The clonotype was recovered from a human donor in good health. Some clones in this sample may be carry-over from other donors' samples. The genes are TRBV10-3 and TRBJ2-1; 8 nucleotides align to TRBD2. The CDR3 region is CAISEFGAGVYEQFF. The CDR3 nucleotides read TGTGCCATCAGTGAGTTTGGAGCGGGAGTATATGAGCAGTTCTTC.